This is a list of T cell receptor beta chains from one sample in a study of somatic mutations in cytotoxic T cells in rheumatoid arthritis. The table came from immunoSEQ multiplex PCR; TCRdb's copy has only in-frame clones and leaves some out. The data contain about 26,000 clones, around 80% of them seen just once; the ten biggest clones take up roughly 5%. What was sequenced was CD8+ T cells sorted from blood. Receptors were obtained from a man in his forties or fifties in good health. CDR3s include the opening cysteine and the closing phenylalanine or tryptophan. D genes are given only for firm matches. Clone size is stated in some rows and not others, as once, few, many or a class when expanded.

D gene	clone size	V gene	J gene	CDR3 protein	CDR3 DNA
TRBD1	.	TRBV14	TRBJ1-2	CASRQTGGNYGYTF	TGTGCCAGCAGGCAGACAGGGGGTAACTATGGCTACACCTTC
TRBD2	.	TRBV7-9	TRBJ2-3	CASSLRLAGDDTQYF	TGTGCCAGCAGCCTGAGACTAGCGGGAGACGATACGCAGTATTTT
TRBD2	.	TRBV7-6	TRBJ2-7	CASSPRTSSYEQYF	TGTGCCAGCAGCCCCAGGACTAGCTCCTACGAGCAGTACTTC
TRBD1	.	TRBV10-3	TRBJ2-7	CAISLRTGPTYEQYF	TGTGCCATCAGTCTCCGGACAGGCCCTACCTACGAGCAGTACTTC
TRBD1	once	TRBV4-1	TRBJ1-3	CASSQDRGDTIYF	TGCGCCAGCAGCCAAGACAGGGGGGACACCATATATTTT
TRBD1	.	TRBV11-2	TRBJ2-4	CASSLARTGVRDIQYF	TGTGCCAGCAGCTTAGCTCGGACAGGGGTTAGGGACATTCAGTACTTC
.	few	TRBV19	TRBJ2-7	CASSPGLYEQYF	TGTGCCAGTAGTCCCGGACTCTACGAGCAGTACTTC
TRBD2	once	TRBV9	TRBJ2-2	CASSVGGGRGTGELFF	TGTGCCAGCAGCGTAGGAGGCGGGAGGGGGACCGGGGAGCTGTTTTTT
.	.	TRBV6-1	TRBJ1-1	CASRWGGDTEAFF	TGTGCCAGCAGGTGGGGGGGGGACACTGAAGCTTTCTTT
TRBD2	.	TRBV4-1	TRBJ2-7	CASSLTTSGSSEQYF	TGCGCCAGCAGCCTGACGACTAGCGGGAGTTCCGAGCAGTACTTC
.	few	TRBV7-9	TRBJ1-1	CASSLVSTEAFF	TGTGCCAGCAGCTTAGTATCCACTGAAGCTTTCTTT
.	.	TRBV5-5	TRBJ2-3	CASSLGQNTQYF	TGTGCCAGCAGCTTGGGGCAGAATACGCAGTATTTT
TRBD2	.	TRBV5-6	TRBJ2-1	CASSPRTRVNEQFF	TGTGCCAGCAGCCCTAGGACTAGGGTCAATGAGCAGTTCTTC
.	.	TRBV10-3	TRBJ1-1	CAISGDNQGGTEAFF	TGTGCCATCAGTGGGGACAATCAAGGAGGCACTGAAGCTTTCTTT
TRBD1	.	TRBV2	TRBJ1-5	CASRLTGVDNQPQHF	TGTGCCAGCAGATTAACAGGGGTTGACAATCAGCCCCAGCATTTT
.	.	TRBV9	TRBJ2-7	CASSPRGAYEQYF	TGTGCCAGCAGTCCCCGTGGGGCCTACGAGCAGTACTTC
TRBD1	.	TRBV6-9	TRBJ1-5	CAPHRGYSNQPQHF	TGTGCCCCCCACAGGGGGTATAGCAATCAGCCCCAGCATTTT
.	.	TRBV11-2	TRBJ2-7	CASSLGNEQYF	TGTGCCAGCAGCTTAGGAAACGAGCAGTACTTC
TRBD1	.	TRBV19	TRBJ1-4	CASPGGGKLFF	TGTGCCAGCCCAGGGGGCGGAAAACTGTTTTTT
.	.	TRBV7-9	TRBJ1-4	CASSSNRASAAEKLFF	TGTGCCAGCAGCTCGAACCGGGCCAGCGCGGCTGAAAAACTGTTTTTT
TRBD2	.	TRBV5-1	TRBJ2-7	CASNSGSSYEQYF	TGCGCCAGTAATAGCGGGAGCTCCTACGAGCAGTACTTC
.	.	TRBV13	TRBJ2-1	CASSLGGQGNNEQFF	TGTGCCAGCAGCTTAGGAGGTCAGGGGAACAATGAGCAGTTCTTC
.	.	TRBV30	TRBJ2-5	CALTGTPQETQYF	TGTGCCCTTACCGGGACACCGCAAGAGACCCAGTACTTC
.	.	TRBV6-6	TRBJ1-2	CASTSGGGGYTF	TGTGCCAGCACCTCCGGGGGGGGTGGCTACACCTTC
TRBD2	.	TRBV11-2	TRBJ2-1	CASSFFGGSMNEQFF	TGTGCCAGCAGTTTCTTTGGCGGGAGTATGAATGAGCAGTTCTTC
TRBD2	.	TRBV4-2	TRBJ2-1	CASSQSWTSRSYNEQFF	TGTGCCAGCAGCCAATCCTGGACTAGCCGGTCCTACAATGAGCAGTTCTTC
TRBD2	.	TRBV6-1	TRBJ2-5	CASSVLAGEGETQYF	TGTGCCAGCAGTGTATTAGCGGGAGAAGGGGAGACCCAGTACTTC
.	.	TRBV5-1	TRBJ2-2	CASSLGPAGTGELFF	TGCGCCAGCAGCTTGGGTCCAGCTGGCACCGGGGAGCTGTTTTTT
.	.	TRBV19	TRBJ2-1	CASSYLRSYNEQFF	TGTGCCAGTAGTTATTTACGCTCCTACAATGAGCAGTTCTTC
TRBD1	.	TRBV13	TRBJ1-2	CASRRQGDYGYTF	TGTGCCAGCAGACGACAGGGGGACTATGGCTACACCTTC
TRBD2	.	TRBV9	TRBJ2-1	CASSVVSSGSEQFF	TGTGCCAGCAGCGTAGTATCTAGCGGGAGTGAGCAGTTCTTC
.	.	TRBV20-1	TRBJ2-5	CSARGTQYF	TGCAGTGCTAGGGGGACCCAGTACTTC
TRBD2	.	TRBV4-2	TRBJ2-4	CASSHPAGDTLAKNIQYF	TGTGCCAGCAGCCACCCAGCGGGGGACACATTAGCCAAAAACATTCAGTACTTC
.	.	TRBV30	TRBJ1-1	CAWSVPPRGSEAFF	TGTGCCTGGAGTGTTCCCCCTAGGGGGTCTGAAGCTTTCTTT
TRBD1	.	TRBV9	TRBJ1-3	CASSVGGGGTGNTIYF	TGTGCCAGCAGCGTAGGGGGAGGGGGCACTGGAAACACCATATATTTT
TRBD2	.	TRBV29-1	TRBJ2-3	CSVEPPAGDRDTQYF	TGCAGCGTTGAACCCCCAGCGGGAGATAGAGATACGCAGTATTTT
TRBD1	.	TRBV5-8	TRBJ1-2	CASSSTGIFYGYTF	TGTGCCAGCAGCTCGACAGGGATATTTTATGGCTACACCTTC
.	few	TRBV30	TRBJ2-7	CAWSWASTYEQYF	TGTGCCTGGAGTTGGGCCAGTACCTACGAGCAGTACTTC
TRBD2	.	TRBV5-8	TRBJ2-3	CASSLTAGVSHTQYF	TGTGCCAGCAGCTTGACAGCGGGAGTGTCCCATACGCAGTATTTT
TRBD1	once	TRBV13	TRBJ2-3	CASSLRGLSTDTQYF	TGTGCCAGCAGCTTGAGGGGGCTAAGCACAGATACGCAGTATTTT
.	few	TRBV27	TRBJ2-2	CASSFGLSGELFF	TGTGCCAGCAGTTTTGGGCTGTCGGGGGAGCTGTTTTTT
TRBD1	once	TRBV2	TRBJ1-2	CATQGAYGYTF	TGTGCCACTCAGGGGGCATATGGCTACACCTTC
TRBD1	.	TRBV5-8	TRBJ2-7	CASSKVGQSYEQYF	TGTGCCAGCAGCAAAGTGGGACAGAGTTACGAGCAGTACTTC
TRBD1	.	TRBV27	TRBJ1-2	CASSLIYSGTAETYTF	TGTGCCAGCAGTTTGATATATAGCGGGACAGCGGAGACCTACACCTTC
TRBD1	.	TRBV7-9	TRBJ2-1	CASSLVEGQGKSNEQFF	TGTGCCAGCAGCTTAGTGGAGGGACAGGGTAAGAGCAATGAGCAGTTCTTC
TRBD1	.	TRBV2	TRBJ2-1	CASKTGLDSYNEQFF	TGTGCCAGCAAGACAGGGCTTGACTCCTACAATGAGCAGTTCTTC
TRBD2	.	TRBV5-4	TRBJ2-7	CASSLREGGPMGEQYF	TGTGCCAGCAGCTTGAGGGAGGGAGGCCCGATGGGCGAGCAGTACTTC